This T cell receptor (beta chain) was sequenced in a study of cytomegalovirus exposure and HLA in healthy donors (dated by TCRdb to the late 2010s). Turning to the overall study: The 666 repertoires of the first cohort and the roughly 120 validation repertoires were produced on the same platform, according to a later analysis. The study aimed to test whether cataloging public T cell receptors could reveal signatures of past pathogen exposure. Besides the first cohort of around 700 subjects, a separate validation cohort made up of roughly 120 different subjects was used. To predict cytomegalovirus infection status, the study combined high-throughput TCR immunosequencing, statistical association of individual TCRs with disease status, and machine learning. What the work shows at the level of the full study, not this receptor alone: The authors suggested that the approach could potentially be extended to other disease states and immunological phenotypes. In vitro tests confirmed that a few of the cytomegalovirus-associated TCR beta chains recognize cytomegalovirus antigens. A later analysis found that TCRs clustered in the first cohort also tended to co-occur in the 120 validation repertoires, with 94% of cluster scores above 0. In both the original and validation cohorts, the classifier was reported to diagnose cytomegalovirus status with high specificity and sensitivity. A total of fewer than 200 TCR beta chains were listed by the study as associated with cytomegalovirus. Most TCR sequences were observed very rarely across donors, whereas some public TCRs were present in many individuals. A later analysis had no HLA typing for the validation cohort, so co-occurrence there was scored across all 110 or so repertoires.

The CDR3 goes from the cysteine to the phenylalanine over 14 residues. Of all the DNA, just the CDR3 is kept, 42 bases in frame from base 1. Deletion took 1 base off V and 5 bases off J, with a span of 11 bases between the germline ends. The germline V gene supplies CDR1 SGHAT and CDR2 FQNNGV. Concerning this clone itself: What this receptor recognizes is not known. No clone much larger than this one lies a single base away; base qualities are absent.

Receptor amplification or capture employed the immunoSEQ multiplex PCR assay. Regarding the original processing steps: A statistical classification framework was built for diagnosing cytomegalovirus status from the catalog of TCR beta chain sequences. TCRdb took this table from immuneACCESS and kept in-frame rearrangements with V and J called. Such tables lack part of the clones; where checked against another copy, unresolved V genes explain under half of the gap, and the rest is unexplained. The D gene and trimming were derived from the DNA, and the V and J assignments and clone size from that table. For this sample the table gives about 140,000 clones, of which about nine tenths were detected only once. The ten largest clones represent under 5% of the sample. The donors belonged to the validation cohort of roughly 120 subjects, which was separate from the roughly 700-subject first cohort.

Here the chain combines TRBV11-2 and TRBJ1-2, with TRBD1 tentatively as D gene (6 bases match). Material: PBMCs. The receptor's source is a man aged 18-30 years in good health and CMV-seropositive. The DNA reads TGTGCCAGCAGCTTAGGGATCAGGGGATATGGCTACACCTTC. Its protein reads: CASSLGIRGYGYTF.